Following are 30 T cell receptor beta chains from one sample sequenced in a study of blood T cell repertoires in COVID-19. Sequencing was performed with immunoSEQ multiplex PCR; in TCRdb, only in-frame clones are kept and a portion is missing. This sample carries approximately 210,000 clones, around four fifths of them seen once, and the ten largest clones take approximately 16%. The sample taken for sequencing was PBMCs or T cells enriched from blood (not recorded which). Source of these receptors: a man aged 40-50 years who had recovered from COVID-19.

The CDR3 nucleotides read TGTGCCAGCAGCCCCGGAGGGCCTGGGTATGGCTACACCTTC. Protein product: CASSPGGPGYGYTF. The chain links TRBV7-9 to TRBJ1-2; no reliable D call. The CDR3 sequence is 14 residues long. Germline loops: CDR1 SEHNR, CDR2 FQNEAQ (reference sequence). Trimming took 5 bases from V and 5 from J, leaving 15 bases between them. Combining the CDR3 with reference TRBV7-9 and TRBJ1-2 gives the whole variable domain DTGVSQNPRHKITKRGQNVTFRCDPISEHNRLYWYRQTLGQGPEFLTYFQNEAQLEKSRLLSDRFSAERPKGSFSTLEIQRTEQGDSAMYLCASSPGGPGYGYTFGSGTRLTVV.

V and J are TRBV18 and TRBJ1-2; 7 bases align to TRBD1. J gave up 2 bases and V 4 bases, and 7 bases lay outside the gene matches. Germline lookup yields CDR1 KGHSH and CDR2 LQKENI. The CDR3 runs 15 residues. The CDR3 loop is CASSQTGRINYGYTF. As DNA, the CDR3 is TGTGCCAGCTCACAGACAGGGAGGATAAACTATGGCTACACCTTC.

This rearrangement joins TRBV7-3 to TRBJ2-7; 11 bases are shared with TRBD2. The CDR3 consists of 15 residues. After removal of 4 bases from V and 3 bases from J, the junction contained 5 bases not matched to a gene. CDR1 and CDR2 (germline): SGHTA, FQGTGA. This chain's CDR3 is CASSSTSGGIYEQYF. As DNA, the CDR3 is TGTGCCAGCAGCTCAACTAGCGGGGGTATCTACGAGCAGTACTTC.

This chain uses TRBV14 with TRBJ2-5; TRBD1 matches at 8 bases. Germline V gene data show CDR1 as SGHDN and CDR2 as FVKESK. CDR3 size: 16 residues. Trimming at V came to 5 bases and at J to 2 bases, leaving 10 bases not matched to a gene. The CDR3 here is CASSAFRDRIQETQYF. CDR3 nucleotides: TGTGCCAGCAGCGCGTTTCGGGACAGGATTCAAGAGACCCAGTACTTC.

V usage is TRBV28 and J usage is TRBJ2-1; D is possibly TRBD2 (6 bases). This CDR3 comprises 14 residues. Trimming took off 1 base at V and 7 bases at J, with 11 bases between the two ends. Germline-derived CDR1 and CDR2 are MDHEN and SYDVKM. As DNA, the CDR3 is TGTGCCAGCAGTTTATTGGCAGGGAGGAATGAGCAGTTCTTC. Protein sequence: CASSLLAGRNEQFF.

This rearrangement joins TRBV18 to TRBJ1-5, with 9 bases aligning to TRBD1. The CDR3 length is 15 residues. With V trimmed by 5 bases and J by 6 bases, 8 bases remained unmatched. Germline-derived CDR1 and CDR2 are KGHSH and LQKENI. The CDR3: CASSRGQGSLQPQHF. The CDR3 DNA follows: TGTGCCAGCTCAAGGGGACAGGGCTCCCTTCAGCCCCAGCATTTT.

The CDR3 here is CASTSTGGSSEQYF. The CDR3 DNA sequence: TGTGCCAGCACGTCGACAGGGGGAAGCAGCGAGCAGTACTTC. The chain links TRBV9 to TRBJ2-7, with 9 bases identical to TRBD1. Germline V gene data show CDR1 as SGDLS and CDR2 as YYNGEE. Germline trimming cut 6 bases from V and 6 bases from J; bases unmatched to any gene: 10. The CDR3 loop spans 14 amino acids.

This rearrangement joins TRBV7-9 to TRBJ2-3; 13 nucleotides line up with TRBD2. The CDR3 loop spans 16 amino acids. Germline CDR1 and CDR2: SEHNR and FQNEAQ (reference sequence). After removal of 5 bases from V and 6 bases from J, the junction contained 8 bases not matched to a gene. The CDR3: CASSQGLAGRSDTQYF. The CDR3 bases are TGTGCCAGCAGCCAGGGACTAGCGGGGCGGTCGGATACGCAGTATTTT. Full variable domain (rest looked up from reference TRBV7-9 and TRBJ2-3): DTGVSQNPRHKITKRGQNVTFRCDPISEHNRLYWYRQTLGQGPEFLTYFQNEAQLEKSRLLSDRFSAERPKGSFSTLEIQRTEQGDSAMYLCASSQGLAGRSDTQYFGPGTRLTVL.

The V gene is TRBV2, the J gene TRBJ2-3; TRBD2 matches at 8 bases. In germline, CDR1 is SNHLY, CDR2 FYNNEI. With V trimmed by 5 bases and J by 3 bases, 13 bases remained unmatched. CDR3 length: 17 amino acids. The CDR3 DNA reads as TGTGCCAGCAGTCGACAGCTAGCGGGCCGAAATACAGATACGCAGTATTTT. It yields the protein CASSRQLAGRNTDTQYF.

This chain uses TRBV7-9 with TRBJ2-3, with D possibly TRBD1 on 6 matching bases. The germline V gene has CDR1 SEHNR and CDR2 FQNEAQ (reference sequence). Deletions cut 5 bases from V and 4 bases from J, with 10 bases between. This CDR3 is 13 amino acids long. The CDR3 DNA is TGTGCCAGCAGCGACCAGGGGCCAGATACGCAGTATTTT. Protein: CASSDQGPDTQYF. The variable domain in full, completed from reference TRBV7-9 and TRBJ2-3, reads DTGVSQNPRHKITKRGQNVTFRCDPISEHNRLYWYRQTLGQGPEFLTYFQNEAQLEKSRLLSDRFSAERPKGSFSTLEIQRTEQGDSAMYLCASSDQGPDTQYFGPGTRLTVL.

V gene TRBV7-8 combines with J gene TRBJ1-2; D gene unclear. The V end was cut by 4 bases, the J end by 7 bases, with 16 bases between. The CDR3 sequence is 14 residues long. The germline gives CDR1 SGHVS, CDR2 FQNEAQ. The CDR3 spells CASSSEGRLSGYTF. CDR3 DNA: TGTGCCAGCAGCTCCGAGGGCAGGTTGAGTGGCTACACCTTC.

This sequence joins TRBV6-5 and TRBJ2-3; D perhaps matches TRBD2 (6 bases). The ends were cut back, 3 bases at V and 5 bases at J, with 9 bases in the middle. The CDR3 is made up of 13 amino acids. CDR1 and CDR2 (germline): MNHEY, SVGAGI. This CDR3 is CASSYFGGDTQYF. CDR3 nucleotides: TGTGCCAGCAGTTATTTCGGGGGAGATACGCAGTATTTT.

The rearrangement links TRBV5-1 to TRBJ1-1; 8 bases fit TRBD1. J was trimmed by 3 bases and V by 4 bases; bases with no gene match: 8. Germline loops: CDR1 SGHRS, CDR2 YFSETQ. The CDR3 sequence is 15 residues long. The CDR3 region has the DNA TGCGCCAGCAGCCCGGACAGGGCGGAGTACACTGAAGCTTTCTTT. This sequence encodes CASSPDRAEYTEAFF.

In this sample, this clone turned up once. CDR3 nucleotides: TGTGCCAGCAGCCAAGTTGGGCAGGGAAACACCATATATTTT. Translating gives CASSQVGQGNTIYF. The V call is TRBV4-2, the J call TRBJ1-3, with no clear D. V dropped 1 base and J dropped 4 bases, with 8 bases sitting between them. The CDR3 extends over 14 amino acids. From germline, CDR1 is LGHNA and CDR2 YNFKEQ.

J is TRBJ1-5 and V is TRBV9, with TRBD1 matching over 9 bases. Per germline, CDR1 SGDLS and CDR2 YYNGEE. Losses at the gene ends were 4 bases for V and 7 bases for J; bases not matched to a gene: 9. The length of the CDR3 is 15 residues. CDR3: CASSPSGTGNQPQHF. CDR3 coding DNA: TGTGCCAGCAGCCCCTCCGGGACAGGGAACCAGCCCCAGCATTTT.

The V call is TRBV18, the J call TRBJ2-7, with 7 bases matching TRBD1. With V trimmed by 3 bases and J by 3 bases, 20 bases remained unmatched. The CDR3 loop spans 19 amino acids. Germline CDR1 KGHSH, CDR2 LQKENI. The CDR3 loop is CASSPSVEEGDSRLYEQYF. Written as DNA, the CDR3 is TGTGCCAGCTCACCGTCTGTGGAAGAGGGGGACAGTCGTCTCTACGAGCAGTACTTC.

J is TRBJ2-5 and V is TRBV15; D call uncertain. Trimming shortened V by 3 bases and J by 6 bases, and 8 bases separated the two germline ends. The CDR3 runs to 12 residues. Germline CDR1 and CDR2: LNHNV and YYDKDF (reference sequence). CDR3 coding DNA: TGTGCCACCAGCAGTAGCTTGAAGACCCAGTACTTC. The encoded protein is CATSSSLKTQYF.

V and J are TRBV15 and TRBJ1-5, with a possible D match to TRBD1 (6 bases). The CDR3 loop spans 17 amino acids. Germline V CDR1 and CDR2: LNHNV, YYDKDF (reference sequence). V dropped 1 base and J dropped 2 bases, with 15 bases sitting between them. CDR3 DNA: TGTGCCACCAGCAGAGTACACAGGGTGACCCGCAATCAGCCCCAGCATTTT. It yields the protein CATSRVHRVTRNQPQHF.

The gene calls are TRBV5-1 and TRBJ2-1; 14 bases line up with TRBD2. The CDR3 covers 21 residues. V lost 4 bases, J lost 0 bases, and 15 bases stayed unmatched. Germline-derived CDR1 and CDR2 are SGHRS and YFSETQ. The CDR3 is CASSARIPGLAGVASYNEQFF. In DNA, the CDR3 is TGCGCCAGCAGCGCACGTATTCCGGGACTAGCGGGAGTGGCCTCCTACAATGAGCAGTTCTTC.

This clone turned up a few times. The chain employs TRBV6-5 and TRBJ2-7, with TRBD2 as a possible D gene (5 bases). The CDR3 loop spans 12 amino acids. Germline CDR1 is MNHEY and CDR2 is SVGAGI. V gave up 6 bases and J gave up 3 bases, with 9 bases separating them. The CDR3 protein is CASRREGYEQYF. DNA of the CDR3: TGTGCCAGCAGGCGCGAGGGCTACGAGCAGTACTTC.

This clone has only one observation. The chain uses TRBV27 and TRBJ1-2, with 8 bases fitting TRBD1. From germline, CDR1 is MNHEY and CDR2 SMNVEV (reference sequence). V gave up 5 bases and J gave up 8 bases; unmatched junction bases: 7. The length of the CDR3 is 13 residues. The CDR3 protein is CASSAPTGAGYTF. CDR3 nucleotide sequence: TGTGCCAGCAGTGCTCCGACAGGGGCCGGCTACACCTTC.

CDR3 protein: CASSQGLRAEQYF. The DNA of the CDR3 is TGTGCCAGCAGCCAGGGACTCCGCGCTGAGCAGTACTTC. The chain uses TRBV3-1 (or the pseudogene TRBV3-2) and TRBJ2-7, with D possibly matching TRBD2 (6 bases). Trimming stripped 3 bases from V and 7 bases from J, with 13 bases between. Germline V gene data show CDR1 as LGHDT and CDR2 as YNNKEL (reference sequence). The length of the CDR3 is 13 residues.

The chain has TRBV30 and TRBJ2-2; D is uncertain. V lost 5 bases and J 6 bases, leaving 7 bases between the germline ends. Germline V CDR1 and CDR2: GTSNPN, SVGIG (reference sequence). This CDR3 region has 11 residues. CDR3 loop: CAWSLAGELFF. The CDR3 DNA sequence: TGTGCCTGGTCGCTAGCCGGGGAGCTGTTTTTT.

DNA of the CDR3: TGTGCCAGCAGTTTTCTCAGCGGGAGGGCCTCTGACGAGCAGTACTTC. Amino acids: CASSFLSGRASDEQYF. J is TRBJ2-7 and V is TRBV27, with 10 positions matching TRBD2. The CDR3 sequence is 16 residues long. With 3 bases clipped from V and 5 bases from J, the junction kept 10 bases outside the gene matches. The germline gives CDR1 MNHEY, CDR2 SMNVEV (reference sequence).

The J gene is TRBJ2-3, the V gene TRBV9; 8 bases match TRBD2. CDR3 length equals 15 residues. CDR1 SGDLS and CDR2 YYNGEE come from the germline V gene. The ends lost 4 bases at V and 5 bases at J; junction bases unmatched: 9. CDR3 sequence: CASSPREGPRDTQYF. In DNA form, the CDR3 reads TGTGCCAGCAGCCCCCGGGAGGGCCCTAGAGATACGCAGTATTTT.

This rearrangement joins TRBV30 to TRBJ1-3, with unresolved D. The V end lost 4 bases, the J end lost 4 bases, and 14 bases lay between the germline ends. Germline V CDR1 and CDR2: GTSNPN, SVGIG (reference sequence). The CDR3 extends over 14 amino acids. The CDR3, as DNA: TGTGCCTGGAATCCCTCAGGTGGGGGAAACACCATATATTTT. This gives the protein CAWNPSGGGNTIYF. The complete variable domain, with remaining parts taken from reference TRBV30 and TRBJ1-3, reads SQTIHQWPATLVQPVGSPLSLECTVEGTSNPNLYWYRQAAGRGLQLLFYSVGIGQISSEVPQNLSASRPQDRQFILSSKKLLLSDSGFYLCAWNPSGGGNTIYFGEGSWLTVV.

This clone appeared a single time. This rearrangement joins TRBV4-1 to TRBJ1-5, with D possibly TRBD1 on 5 matching bases. The germline V gene has CDR1 MGHRA and CDR2 YSYEKL. V was trimmed by 2 bases and J by 7 bases, leaving 12 bases between them. The CDR3 is 14 amino acids. CDR3 sequence (DNA): TGCGCCAGCAGCCAAACCGGGACTGGACAGCCCCAGCATTTT. It encodes CASSQTGTGQPQHF.

The chain couples TRBV3-1 (or the pseudogene TRBV3-2) to TRBJ2-1; 11 nucleotides agree with TRBD2. Losses at the gene ends were 1 base for V and 10 bases for J; bases not matched to a gene: 9. Germline values: CDR1 LGHDT, CDR2 YNNKEL (reference sequence). CDR3 length equals 16 residues. CDR3 in DNA: TGTGCCAGCAGCCAAGTCGGGACTAGCGGCAACCGGGAGCAGTTCTTC. Residues: CASSQVGTSGNREQFF.

The rearrangement joins TRBV5-5 to TRBJ1-3; 11 bases are a match to TRBD1. The CDR3 is made up of 17 amino acids. The germline gives CDR1 SGHKS, CDR2 YYEKEE (reference sequence). The V gene end was trimmed by 6 bases and the J gene end by 1 base; junction bases not matched to a gene: 9. CDR3 DNA sequence: TGTGCCAGCACGCGGGACAGGGGGTTTTTGTCTGGAAACACCATATATTTT. It yields the protein CASTRDRGFLSGNTIYF.

This chain connects TRBV5-6 to TRBJ2-7, with D possibly being TRBD1 (6 bases). Germline V gene sequence: CDR1 SGHDT, CDR2 YYEEEE. Trimming removed 0 bases from V and 6 bases from J, with 13 bases in between. This CDR3 region has 14 residues. As DNA, the CDR3 is TGTGCCAGCAGCTTGGGCAGGGGTGTCCGCGAGCAGTACTTC. Translating gives CASSLGRGVREQYF.